Below are 3 T cell receptor beta chains sequenced from a single sample in a study of T cell responses to AZD1222 COVID-19 vaccine. The data were produced by immunoSEQ multiplex PCR, yet TCRdb's version contains in-frame clones alone and is incomplete. The sample lists roughly 150,000 clones, approximately 91% occurring once. This material consisted of peripheral blood, taken 28 days after the second AZD1222 dose. All receptors come from an adult who received the AZD1222 COVID-19 vaccine.

The J gene is TRBJ1-1, the V gene TRBV12-3 or TRBV12-4; no clear D. With 3 bases removed from V and 5 bases from J, the gap between germline ends came to 7 bases. The CDR3 spans 12 residues. The CDR3 spells CASSFAGTEAFF. The CDR3, as DNA: TGTGCCAGCAGTTTCGCCGGAACTGAAGCTTTCTTT.

The chain couples TRBV27 to TRBJ2-7; D not certain. CDR1 and CDR2 (germline): MNHEY, SMNVEV (reference sequence). The CDR3 has 13 amino acids. V lost 1 base and J lost 3, with 7 bases in between. The CDR3 loop is CASSLYESYEQYF. CDR3 bases: TGTGCCAGCAGTTTATACGAAAGCTACGAGCAGTACTTC.

The rearrangement links TRBV9 to TRBJ2-7, with D perhaps TRBD1 (5 bases). This CDR3 has 14 amino acids. Germline CDR1 reads SGDLS; CDR2 reads YYNGEE. V was cut by 3 bases and J by 2 bases, with 12 bases left in between. CDR3 amino acids: CASSADSVPYEQYF. Here the CDR3 DNA reads TGTGCCAGCAGCGCAGACAGTGTTCCCTACGAGCAGTACTTC.